The entry that follows covers one T cell receptor beta chain sequence. PCR used 60 Vbeta primers and 13 Jbeta primers. Repertoires were generated with immunoSEQ multiplex PCR, while TCRdb's copy carries only in-frame clones and drops some. The sample carries 140,000 to 150,000 clones, about 77% recorded once. The sample is drawn from a study of cytomegalovirus exposure and HLA in healthy donors. In the study overall: In an earlier analysis, almost 120 million unique TCR beta sequences were found from some 170 million T cells. Early released data comprised 75 million to 100 million unique TCRs from HLA-typed donors.

The CDR3 sequence is 17 residues long. The sequenced sample was PBMCs. The J gene is TRBJ2-7, the V gene TRBV21-1; whether TRBD1, the table's D call, matches the DNA was not checked. TRBV21-1 counts as a pseudogene. This clonotype was sampled from a male donor in good health and CMV-seronegative. CDR3 amino acids: CASSKVPGQGASDEQYF. The DNA for the CDR3 is TGTGCCAGCAGCAAAGTCCCGGGACAGGGGGCGTCGGACGAGCAGTACTTC.